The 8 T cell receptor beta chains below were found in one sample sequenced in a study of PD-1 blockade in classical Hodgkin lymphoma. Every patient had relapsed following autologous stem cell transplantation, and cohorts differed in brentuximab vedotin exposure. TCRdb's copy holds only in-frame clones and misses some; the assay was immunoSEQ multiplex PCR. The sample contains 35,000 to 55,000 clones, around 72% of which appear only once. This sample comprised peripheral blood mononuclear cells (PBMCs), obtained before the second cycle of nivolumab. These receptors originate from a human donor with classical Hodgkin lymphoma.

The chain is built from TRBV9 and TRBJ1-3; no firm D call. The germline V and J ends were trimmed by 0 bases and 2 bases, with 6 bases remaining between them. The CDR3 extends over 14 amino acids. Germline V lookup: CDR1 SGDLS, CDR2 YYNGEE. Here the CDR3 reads CASSVGGAGNTIYF. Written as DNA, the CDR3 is TGTGCCAGCAGCGTAGGTGGCGCTGGAAACACCATATATTTT.

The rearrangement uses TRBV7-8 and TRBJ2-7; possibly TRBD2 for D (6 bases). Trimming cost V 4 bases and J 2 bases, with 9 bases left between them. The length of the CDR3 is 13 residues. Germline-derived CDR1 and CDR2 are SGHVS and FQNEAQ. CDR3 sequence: CASSSLAAYEQYF. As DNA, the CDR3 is TGTGCCAGCAGCTCACTAGCAGCCTACGAGCAGTACTTC.

The CDR3 DNA follows: TGTGCCATCAGTGTAGGGACAGGATTCTACGAGCAGTACTTC. Its protein is CAISVGTGFYEQYF. The chain employs TRBV10-3 and TRBJ2-7; 8 bases fit TRBD1. This CDR3 is 14 amino acids long. The V segment lost 4 bases and the J segment 3 bases; nucleotides outside the gene matches: 5. CDR1 and CDR2 from the germline V gene are ENHRY and SYGVKD.

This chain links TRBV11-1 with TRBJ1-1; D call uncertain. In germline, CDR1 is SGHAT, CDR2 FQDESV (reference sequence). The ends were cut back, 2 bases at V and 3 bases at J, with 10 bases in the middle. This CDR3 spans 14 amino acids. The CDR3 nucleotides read TGTGCCAGCAGCTTAATGGCAGAGCACACTGAAGCTTTCTTT. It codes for CASSLMAEHTEAFF.

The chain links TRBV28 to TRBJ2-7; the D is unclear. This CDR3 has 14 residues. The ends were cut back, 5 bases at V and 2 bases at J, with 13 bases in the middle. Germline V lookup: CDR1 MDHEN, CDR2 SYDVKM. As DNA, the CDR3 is TGTGCCAGCAGTACTAATAGAAGGGCCTACGAGCAGTACTTC. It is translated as CASSTNRRAYEQYF.

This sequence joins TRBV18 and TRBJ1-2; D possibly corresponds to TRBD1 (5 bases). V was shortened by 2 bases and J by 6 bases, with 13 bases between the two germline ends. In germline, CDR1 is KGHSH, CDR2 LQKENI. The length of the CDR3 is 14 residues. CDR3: CASSPYTGGDGYTF. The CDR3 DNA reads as TGTGCCAGCTCACCATACACAGGAGGGGATGGCTACACCTTC.

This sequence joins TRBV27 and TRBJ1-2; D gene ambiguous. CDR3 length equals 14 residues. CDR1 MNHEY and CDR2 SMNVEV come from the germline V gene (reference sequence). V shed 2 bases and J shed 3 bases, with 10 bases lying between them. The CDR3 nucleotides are TGTGCCAGCAGTTTAAGTCCGGATTACTATGGCTACACCTTC. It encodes CASSLSPDYYGYTF.

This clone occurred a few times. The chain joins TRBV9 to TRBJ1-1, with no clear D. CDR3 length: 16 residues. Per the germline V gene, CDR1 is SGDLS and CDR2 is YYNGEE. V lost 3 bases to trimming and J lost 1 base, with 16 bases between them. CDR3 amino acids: CASSAVDYSGNTEAFF. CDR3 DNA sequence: TGTGCCAGCAGCGCCGTTGATTACTCGGGGAACACTGAAGCTTTCTTT. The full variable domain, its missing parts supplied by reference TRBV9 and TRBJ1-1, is DSGVTQTPKHLITATGQRVTLRCSPRSGDLSVYWYQQSLDQGLQFLIQYYNGEERAKGNILERFSAQQFPDLHSELNLSSLELGDSALYFCASSAVDYSGNTEAFFGQGTRLTVV.